The clone carrying this T cell receptor (beta chain) appeared many times. This specimen comes from a study of blood T cells in healthy people across ages. A J-beta primer mix and a sample-barcoded 5' primer were used in a second PCR of about 7 to 12 cycles. TCRdb redid the calling of the 5' RACE reads with MiXCR, one entry per CDR3 protein. Among approximately 1.5 million distinct CDR3 sequences listed, 40% to 45% were seen once. CDR1 and CDR2 from the germline V gene are SGDLS and YYNGEE. The CDR3 covers 13 residues. Trimming cost V 0 bases and J 5 bases, with 8 bases left between them. The sequence was collected from a young woman in good health. The chain joins TRBV9 to TRBJ1-2; D unclear. Sample: blood. The CDR3 spells CASSVGGVYGYTF. The CDR3 coding sequence is TGTGCCAGCAGCGTAGGGGGAGTGTATGGCTACACCTTC. The whole variable domain, remainder taken from reference TRBV9 and TRBJ1-2, is DSGVTQTPKHLITATGQRVTLRCSPRSGDLSVYWYQQSLDQGLQFLIQYYNGEERAKGNILERFSAQQFPDLHSELNLSSLELGDSALYFCASSVGGVYGYTFGSGTRLTVV.